These 8 T cell receptor beta chains were all obtained from the same sample, sequenced in a study of blood T cell repertoires in COVID-19. The protocol was immunoSEQ multiplex PCR, while the TCRdb copy is restricted to in-frame clones and leaves out a portion. The data contain fewer than 150,000 clones, roughly 90% of them singletons. Sequenced material: peripheral blood. The receptor set was obtained from a man aged 65 to 79 who had recovered from COVID-19.

The rearrangement links TRBV3-1 (or the pseudogene TRBV3-2) to TRBJ2-7; 8 bases match TRBD1. Germline CDR1 reads LGHDT; CDR2 reads YNNKEL (reference sequence). There are 15 residues in the CDR3. V was pared by 5 bases and J by 2 bases, with 8 bases of the junction left unmatched. The CDR3, as DNA: TGTGCCAGCAGCGCCCGCTGGACAGGGACCTACGAGCAGTACTTC. Its protein is CASSARWTGTYEQYF.

The CDR3, as DNA: TGTGCCAGCAGTCCCCCGGACAGGATTAACTATGGCTACACCTTC. It yields the protein CASSPPDRINYGYTF. This chain links TRBV6-5 with TRBJ1-2; 7 bases align to TRBD1. V trimming: 5 bases; J trimming: 1 base; junction bases outside the gene matches: 7. Germline assignment: CDR1 MNHEY and CDR2 SVGAGI. This CDR3 spans 15 amino acids.

The chain is built from TRBV6-6 and TRBJ1-1; D unclear. CDR3 length: 15 amino acids. V lost 0 bases and J lost 1, with 9 bases in between. The germline V gene has CDR1 MNHNY and CDR2 SVGAGI (reference sequence). As DNA, the CDR3 is TGTGCCAGCAGTTACTCGAGGCAGCCGAACACTGAAGCTTTCTTT. Translated, it gives CASSYSRQPNTEAFF.

This clone appeared many times. The chain carries TRBV21-1 and TRBJ1-5; the table's D call, TRBD1, was not checked against the DNA. TRBV21-1 is described as a pseudogene. The CDR3 has 15 amino acids. DNA for the CDR3: TGTGCCAGCACCCCCGGACAGGGCTGTAATCAGCCCCAGCATTTT. This encodes CASTPGQGCNQPQHF.

The chain recombines TRBV6-5 with TRBJ1-2; no firm D call. From germline, CDR1 is MNHEY and CDR2 SVGAGI. Trimming took off 6 bases at V and 7 bases at J, with 12 bases between the two ends. The CDR3 is 12 residues long. The CDR3 nucleotides read TGTGCCAGCAGCCCGGGGTTATCTGGCTACACCTTC. Its protein is CASSPGLSGYTF.

This clone was counted a few times. The chain links TRBV18 to TRBJ2-3; D is perhaps TRBD2 (6 bases). CDR1 and CDR2 from the germline V gene are KGHSH and LQKENI. The V end was cut by 0 bases, the J end by 10 bases, with 14 bases between. This CDR3 contains 14 residues. CDR3 bases: TGTGCCAGCTCACCACCGGGAGGAGGCAGGGCGCAGTATTTT. Translating gives CASSPPGGGRAQYF.

V gene TRBV7-2 combines with J gene TRBJ2-1; 8 nucleotides align to TRBD2. Germline lookup yields CDR1 SGHTA and CDR2 FQGNSA. CDR3 length equals 19 residues. The trim removed 5 bases at V and 3 bases at J, leaving 18 bases unmatched. The chain's CDR3 is CASSLIGPTSEGSYNEQFF. The CDR3 DNA follows: TGTGCCAGCAGCCTAATCGGCCCGACTAGCGAAGGGAGCTACAATGAGCAGTTCTTC.

The gene calls are TRBV7-2 and TRBJ2-1; TRBD2 aligns across 11 bases. The CDR3 contains 16 residues. Looked up from germline, CDR1 is SGHTA and CDR2 is FQGNSA. Unmatched junction bases numbered 9, after V lost 6 bases and J lost 5 bases. The CDR3 loop reads CASRPGGGLADNEQFF. Here the CDR3 DNA reads TGTGCCAGCAGACCGGGAGGGGGACTAGCGGACAATGAGCAGTTCTTC.